Listed below are T cell receptor beta chains from one sample, sequenced in a study of T-cell memory formation after mild COVID-19. TCRdb recomputed calls from the 5' RACE reads with MiXCR, one row per CDR3 protein. Of about half a million distinct CDR3 sequences in the sample, roughly 18% were seen once. Sequencing input: PBMCs or a T cell subset sorted from them (not recorded which). Source of these receptors: an adult woman who had mild COVID-19 (a few samples of this study predate the infection). Cell type and time point are not known. CDR3s include the opening cysteine and the closing phenylalanine or tryptophan. Each record gives: J gene, V gene, CDR3 length, D gene, clone size, CDR3 protein, CDR3 DNA. A D gene is named only where the DNA matches it firmly. Size tells how often a clone was seen (once, few, many) or the class of an expanded clone, and some rows leave it out.

j_gene: TRBJ1-1
v_gene: TRBV4-1
len: 17
d_gene: .
abundance: .
CDR3aa: CASSHSPGPGKNTEAFF
CDR3nt: TGCGCCAGCAGCCATTCCCCCGGTCCAGGGAAGAACACTGAAGCTTTCTTT

j_gene: TRBJ2-1
v_gene: TRBV7-9
len: 14
d_gene: TRBD2
abundance: .
CDR3aa: CASKPLAGSGEQFF
CDR3nt: TGTGCCAGCAAGCCACTAGCGGGTTCGGGTGAGCAGTTCTTC

j_gene: TRBJ2-1
v_gene: TRBV4-2
len: 14
d_gene: .
abundance: few
CDR3aa: CASSQPIRDNEQFF
CDR3nt: TGTGCCAGCAGCCAACCCATTAGGGACAATGAGCAGTTCTTC

j_gene: TRBJ1-1
v_gene: TRBV2
len: 15
d_gene: TRBD1
abundance: .
CDR3aa: CASSEAADTGGKAFF
CDR3nt: TGTGCCAGCAGTGAAGCCGCAGATACAGGGGGCAAAGCTTTCTTT

j_gene: TRBJ1-5
v_gene: TRBV7-8
len: 18
d_gene: .
abundance: .
CDR3aa: CASSLIGNPVPSNQPQHF
CDR3nt: TGTGCCAGCAGCTTAATCGGAAATCCAGTCCCAAGCAATCAGCCCCAGCATTTT

j_gene: TRBJ2-1
v_gene: TRBV5-1
len: 16
d_gene: TRBD1
abundance: many
CDR3aa: CASSLGTGGSYNEQFF
CDR3nt: TGCGCCAGCAGCTTGGGGACAGGGGGCTCCTACAATGAGCAGTTCTTC

j_gene: TRBJ2-1
v_gene: TRBV7-9
len: 16
d_gene: TRBD1
abundance: .
CDR3aa: CASSLPDRGSYNEQFF
CDR3nt: TGTGCCAGCAGCTTACCGGACAGGGGGTCCTACAATGAGCAGTTCTTC

j_gene: TRBJ2-7
v_gene: TRBV7-9
len: 19
d_gene: TRBD2
abundance: few
CDR3aa: CASSPPERLAGSNSYEQYF
CDR3nt: TGTGCCAGCAGCCCTCCCGAGCGACTAGCGGGGTCTAACTCCTACGAGCAGTACTTC

j_gene: TRBJ2-7
v_gene: TRBV12-3/TRBV12-4
len: 14
d_gene: TRBD1
abundance: .
CDR3aa: CASSPRDRNYEQYF
CDR3nt: TGTGCCAGCAGTCCCCGGGACAGGAACTACGAGCAGTACTTC

j_gene: TRBJ1-3
v_gene: TRBV5-1
len: 16
d_gene: .
abundance: few
CDR3aa: CASSLAGNAQGNTIYF
CDR3nt: TGCGCCAGCAGCTTAGCAGGGAATGCGCAGGGAAACACCATATATTTT

j_gene: TRBJ2-3
v_gene: TRBV10-3
len: 15
d_gene: .
abundance: few
CDR3aa: CAIRTPAPFTDTQYF
CDR3nt: TGTGCCATCAGGACCCCCGCCCCTTTCACAGATACGCAGTATTTT

j_gene: TRBJ2-7
v_gene: TRBV4-1
len: 14
d_gene: .
abundance: few
CDR3aa: CASSQENRVYEQYF
CDR3nt: TGCGCCAGCAGCCAAGAGAACAGGGTATACGAGCAGTACTTC

j_gene: TRBJ2-7
v_gene: TRBV11-2
len: 16
d_gene: .
abundance: .
CDR3aa: CASSLMSGPSSYEQYF
CDR3nt: TGTGCCAGCAGCTTAATGTCTGGTCCTAGCTCCTACGAGCAGTACTTC